This passage covers 13 T cell receptor beta chains from one sample sequenced in a study of cytomegalovirus exposure and HLA in healthy donors. Use of 60 Vbeta and 13 Jbeta primers characterized the PCR. Generated by immunoSEQ multiplex PCR, the TCRdb table keeps only in-frame clones and is missing some. The repertoire holds roughly 130,000 clones, with around 73% as singletons. The specimen was PBMCs. These receptor sequences come from a human donor in good health.

The rearrangement links TRBV13 to TRBJ2-7; tentative D call: TRBD1 (6 bases). Germline-derived CDR1 and CDR2 are PRHDT and FYEKMQ (reference sequence). Deletions cut 5 bases from V and 4 bases from J, with 15 bases between. This CDR3 contains 14 residues. CDR3 loop: CASSPTRRGYEQYF. CDR3 DNA sequence: TGTGCCAGCAGCCCAACCCGCAGGGGTTACGAGCAGTACTTC.

The gene calls are TRBV5-4 and TRBJ1-5; tentative D call: TRBD1 (5 bases). V shed 4 bases and J shed 4 bases, with 12 bases lying between them. This CDR3 has 14 amino acids. In germline, CDR1 is SGHNT, CDR2 YYREEE (reference sequence). CDR3 DNA: TGTGCCAGCAGCCGAGCCGGGGGGAATCAGCCCCAGCATTTT. It translates to CASSRAGGNQPQHF.

The table lists this clone with a few counts. This chain uses TRBV25-1 with TRBJ2-1, with 12 bases that match TRBD2. V lost 6 bases to trimming and J lost 4 bases; unmatched junction nucleotides: 7. The CDR3 extends over 16 amino acids. From germline, CDR1 is MGHDK and CDR2 SYGVNS. The CDR3, as DNA: TGTGCCAGCAGCCCGACTAGCGGGAGTAAATACAATGAGCAGTTCTTC. The encoded protein is CASSPTSGSKYNEQFF.

The CDR3 loop is CASSLAREGYTF. In nucleotides, the CDR3 is TGCGCCAGCAGCTTGGCCAGGGAAGGCTACACCTTC. The rearrangement uses TRBV5-1 and TRBJ1-2; a weak D match, TRBD1 (5 bases). Germline V gene lookup returns CDR1 SGHRS and CDR2 YFSETQ. The CDR3 consists of 12 residues. The germline V and J ends were trimmed by 0 bases and 8 bases, with 8 bases remaining between them.

The chain employs TRBV9 and TRBJ2-3; D call uncertain. V shed 3 bases and J shed 8 bases, with 16 bases lying between them. Germline CDR1 reads SGDLS; CDR2 reads YYNGEE. The CDR3 loop spans 14 amino acids. For the CDR3, the DNA is TGTGCCAGCAGCGCCCCAAAGTCGACAAGTACGCAGTATTTT. Protein sequence: CASSAPKSTSTQYF.

This clone occurred once. The J gene is TRBJ1-1, the V gene TRBV10-3; D not certain. This CDR3 region has 14 residues. Germline V gene lookup returns CDR1 ENHRY and CDR2 SYGVKD. The germline V and J ends were trimmed by 5 bases and 11 bases, with 21 bases remaining between them. The CDR3 spells CAISNLGRPSGAFF. In nucleotides, the CDR3 is TGTGCCATCAGTAACCTTGGGAGGCCGAGTGGGGCTTTCTTT.

This chain's CDR3 is CASSYDRNYEQYF. The CDR3 DNA reads as TGTGCCAGCAGTTACGACAGGAACTACGAGCAGTACTTC. This chain joins TRBV6-5 and TRBJ2-7, with D perhaps matching TRBD1 (6 bases). The ends were cut back, 2 bases at V and 3 bases at J, with 8 bases in the middle. Looked up from germline, CDR1 is MNHEY and CDR2 is SVGAGI. The CDR3 extends over 13 amino acids.

The chain links TRBV15 to TRBJ1-4; 9 nucleotides align to TRBD1. V trimming: 1 base; J trimming: 7 bases; junction bases outside the gene matches: 4. Germline V gene sequence: CDR1 LNHNV, CDR2 YYDKDF (reference sequence). This CDR3 region has 15 residues. The CDR3 sequence is CATSRGGQGFEKLFF. The CDR3, as DNA: TGTGCCACCAGCAGAGGGGGACAGGGATTTGAAAAACTGTTTTTT.

J is TRBJ1-1 and V is TRBV7-8; TRBD1 is a possible D gene (5 bases). CDR1 and CDR2 from the germline V gene are SGHVS and FQNEAQ. V lost 3 bases, J lost 6 bases, and 11 bases lay in between. The length of the CDR3 is 13 residues. The CDR3 nucleotides read TGTGCCAGCAGCTTTGGGGGGAGATCTGAAGCTTTCTTT. Its protein is CASSFGGRSEAFF.

The chain is built from TRBV14 and TRBJ2-2, with D uncertain. The CDR3 runs to 15 residues. The germline V gene has CDR1 SGHDN and CDR2 FVKESK. V lost 0 bases to trimming and J lost 7 bases, with 12 bases between them. The CDR3 region is CASSQEFLTIGELFF. In DNA form, the CDR3 reads TGTGCCAGCAGCCAAGAATTTCTCACTATCGGGGAGCTGTTTTTT.

A few counts support this clone. V gene TRBV2 combines with J gene TRBJ2-7; TRBD2 agrees at 10 bases. With 1 base clipped from V and 4 bases from J, the junction kept 4 bases outside the gene matches. Germline CDR1 SNHLY, CDR2 FYNNEI. The CDR3 contains 15 residues. The CDR3 region has the DNA TGTGCCAGCAGTGAAGGTGGACTAGCGGTTTACGAGCAGTACTTC. Translation: CASSEGGLAVYEQYF.

The chain recombines TRBV5-1 with TRBJ2-7; a weak D match, TRBD1 (7 bases). This CDR3 is built from 13 residues. The V and J ends lost 5 bases and 3 bases respectively, with 12 bases between them. In germline, CDR1 is SGHRS, CDR2 YFSETQ. The CDR3 is CASRIRGDYEQYF. The CDR3 DNA follows: TGCGCCAGCAGAATCAGGGGGGACTACGAGCAGTACTTC. Filled out from reference TRBV5-1 and TRBJ2-7, the complete variable domain reads KAGVTQTPRYLIKTRGQQVTLSCSPISGHRSVSWYQQTPGQGLQFLFEYFSETQRNKGNFPGRFSGRQFSNSRSEMNVSTLELGDSALYLCASRIRGDYEQYFGPGTRLTVT.

This chain joins TRBV4-1 and TRBJ2-3, with TRBD2 matching over 8 bases. V was clipped by 5 bases and J by 4 bases; unmatched bases: 11. CDR1 and CDR2 (germline): MGHRA, YSYEKL. The CDR3 is made up of 16 amino acids. CDR3 in DNA: TGCGCCAGCAGCTTCCCGGGACTAGGGATCGCAGATACGCAGTATTTT. It translates to CASSFPGLGIADTQYF.